The 10 T cell receptor beta chains below were found in one sample sequenced in a study of blood T cell repertoires in COVID-19. Generated by immunoSEQ multiplex PCR, the TCRdb table keeps only in-frame clones and is missing some. This sample has about 120,000 clones, with approximately 85% found just once. The sample comprised peripheral blood. These receptors were taken from a human donor in a cohort sampled during active COVID-19.

The CDR3: CSVEGVGGPSYEQYF. The CDR3 DNA is TGCAGCGTTGAAGGGGTGGGGGGGCCCTCCTACGAGCAGTACTTC. The chain uses TRBV29-1 and TRBJ2-7; TRBD2 is a possible D gene (7 bases). CDR3 length equals 15 residues. Germline V gene lookup returns CDR1 SQVTM and CDR2 ANQGSEA. V was clipped by 1 base and J by 0 bases, with 13 bases between them.

The rearrangement joins TRBV5-1 to TRBJ2-1, with D possibly matching TRBD1 (6 bases). The V gene lost 4 bases and the J gene lost 2 bases, with 16 bases spanning the gap. Germline CDR1 and CDR2: SGHRS and YFSETQ. The CDR3 runs to 16 residues. The CDR3 nucleotides read TGCGCCAGCAGCCGGGACATCCGGGGCCCCTACAATGAGCAGTTCTTC. Protein sequence: CASSRDIRGPYNEQFF.

The CDR3 region is CASSYSRQRSYEQYF. Here the CDR3 DNA reads TGTGCCAGCAGTTACTCGAGGCAGAGATCCTACGAGCAGTACTTC. The chain links TRBV6-5 to TRBJ2-7; unclear D gene. The CDR3 contains 15 residues. V was trimmed by 0 bases and J by 1 base, leaving 10 bases between them. Germline V lookup: CDR1 MNHEY, CDR2 SVGAGI.

The chain joins TRBV2 to TRBJ2-3, with 7 bases lining up with TRBD2. The CDR3 is 14 amino acids. V shed 6 bases and J 1 base; nucleotides not matched to a gene: 4. Germline lookup yields CDR1 SNHLY and CDR2 FYNNEI. Here the CDR3 reads CASRPTSGTDTQYF. Here the CDR3 DNA reads TGTGCCAGCAGACCCACTAGCGGCACAGATACGCAGTATTTT.

The gene calls are TRBV5-1 and TRBJ1-1; D is unresolved. The CDR3 length is 12 residues. Germline lookup yields CDR1 SGHRS and CDR2 YFSETQ. The germline V and J ends were trimmed by 0 bases and 8 bases, with 8 bases remaining between them. CDR3 sequence (DNA): TGCGCCAGCAGCTTGGCCGGGGAGGAAGCTTTCTTT. It codes for CASSLAGEEAFF. Full variable domain (remainder filled in from reference TRBV5-1 and TRBJ1-1): KAGVTQTPRYLIKTRGQQVTLSCSPISGHRSVSWYQQTPGQGLQFLFEYFSETQRNKGNFPGRFSGRQFSNSRSEMNVSTLELGDSALYLCASSLAGEEAFFGQGTRLTVV.

This rearrangement joins TRBV20-1 to TRBJ2-1; 8 bases agree with TRBD2. CDR3 length: 14 amino acids. Germline lookup yields CDR1 DFQATT and CDR2 SNEGSKA (reference sequence). J gave up 4 bases and V 3 bases, and 5 bases lay outside the gene matches. The chain's CDR3 is CSASTSGGYNEQFF. CDR3 nucleotide sequence: TGCAGTGCTAGTACCAGCGGGGGATACAATGAGCAGTTCTTC.

This clone is judged medium-sized. The J gene is TRBJ2-5, the V gene TRBV5-5; D not certain. The length of the CDR3 is 14 residues. The germline V gene encodes CDR1 SGHKS and CDR2 YYEKEE (reference sequence). Deletions cut 1 base from V and 5 bases from J, with 12 bases between. The CDR3 bases are TGTGCCAGCAGCTTGCCGGAGTCCGTCGAGACCCAGTACTTC. Translation: CASSLPESVETQYF.

The J gene is TRBJ2-7, the V gene TRBV5-5; unclear D gene. CDR1 and CDR2 from the germline V gene are SGHKS and YYEKEE (reference sequence). Between the trimmed V and J ends, which lost 5 bases and 0 bases, there was a span of 9 bases. The CDR3 consists of 13 residues. CDR3 DNA sequence: TGTGCCAGCAGGTCGGTAAGCTCCTACGAGCAGTACTTC. Its protein product is CASRSVSSYEQYF.

There are a few counts of this clone. The V gene is TRBV28, the J gene TRBJ1-1, with D tentatively TRBD1 (6 bases). Germline CDR1 reads MDHEN; CDR2 reads SYDVKM. The length of the CDR3 is 16 residues. The V end lost 5 bases, the J end lost 4 bases, and 20 bases lay between the germline ends. The CDR3 DNA reads TGTGCCAGCAGTCCAAGAAGGTGGGGGGGCCCCACTGAAGCTTTCTTT. Amino acid sequence: CASSPRRWGGPTEAFF.

The chain links TRBV12-3 or TRBV12-4 to TRBJ2-7; 11 bases match TRBD1. The length of the CDR3 is 13 residues. V lost 5 bases, J lost 6 bases, and 3 bases stayed unmatched. CDR3 loop: CASSTGTGGEQYF. CDR3 in DNA: TGTGCCAGCAGTACCGGGACAGGGGGCGAGCAGTACTTC.